The next 20 T cell receptor beta chains were all read from a single sample in a study of blood T cells in healthy people across ages. A sample-barcoded 5' primer and a J-beta primer mix were used in a second PCR of roughly 7 to 11 cycles. TCRdb called the 5' RACE reads again in MiXCR, with one record for every CDR3 protein. The table records about a million distinct CDR3 sequences, about 48% of them present only once. Sequenced input: blood. These receptors all stem from a young man in good health.

A few counts support this clonotype. V gene TRBV29-1 combines with J gene TRBJ2-3; D remains ambiguous. The CDR3 consists of 13 residues. In germline, CDR1 is SQVTM, CDR2 ANQGSEA. The ends were cut back, 6 bases at V and 4 bases at J, with 14 bases in the middle. CDR3 amino acids: CSVDQIQADTQYF. As DNA, the CDR3 is TGCAGCGTCGACCAGATTCAGGCAGATACGCAGTATTTT.

The chain couples TRBV4-1 to TRBJ2-1; D not resolved. With 1 base removed from V and 8 bases from J, the gap between germline ends came to 12 bases. The germline CDR1 and CDR2 sequences are MGHRA and YSYEKL. The length of the CDR3 is 14 residues. The DNA for the CDR3 is TGCGCCAGCAGCCAAGTAGGTCAGCGTGATGAGCAGTTCTTC. Protein sequence: CASSQVGQRDEQFF.

The genes are TRBV3-1 and TRBJ2-7; tentative D call: TRBD1 (7 bases). The CDR3 consists of 15 residues. Trimming removed 0 bases at V and 6 bases at J, with 15 bases between. Per the germline V gene, CDR1 is LGHDT and CDR2 is YNNKEL (reference sequence). CDR3 DNA sequence: TGTGCCAGCAGCCAAGAAGGGGGGACAGTTCCCGAGCAGTACTTC. This encodes CASSQEGGTVPEQYF.

This clonotype came up a few times. The chain carries TRBV29-1 and TRBJ2-3; 11 bases fit TRBD1. The length of the CDR3 is 14 residues. Trimming took 6 bases from V and 4 from J; bases not matched to a gene: 6. Germline loops: CDR1 SQVTM, CDR2 ANQGSEA. Written as DNA, the CDR3 is TGCAGCGTCACCGGACAGGGGGCCGCAGATACGCAGTATTTT. Residues: CSVTGQGAADTQYF.

V usage is TRBV4-1 and J usage is TRBJ2-3, with a tentative D call TRBD1 (6 bases). Trimming cost V 0 bases and J 2 bases, with 12 bases left between them. The CDR3 runs to 16 residues. The germline CDR1 and CDR2 sequences are MGHRA and YSYEKL. CDR3 sequence reads: CASSQEDSTYTDTQYF. The CDR3 region has the DNA TGCGCCAGCAGCCAAGAGGACAGCACCTACACAGATACGCAGTATTTT.

The sample holds a few counts of this clonotype. The chain is built from TRBV27 and TRBJ2-7; D remains unclear. V shed 5 bases and J shed 0 bases, with 11 bases lying between them. Germline V gives CDR1 MNHEY, CDR2 SMNVEV (reference sequence). The CDR3 has 14 residues. The CDR3 here is CASSPRGISYEQYF. The CDR3 bases are TGTGCCAGCAGTCCCCGTGGGATCTCCTACGAGCAGTACTTC.

This chain links TRBV4-1 with TRBJ1-3, with TRBD1 matching over 7 bases. CDR1 is MGHRA, CDR2 YSYEKL, per germline. Trimming removed 1 base from V and 5 bases from J; junction bases left unmatched: 23. The CDR3 runs to 21 residues. The CDR3 DNA is TGCGCCAGCAGCCAAGCTTCTCCCGGTCAAGAGAGACAGGGACGTAGAAACACCATATATTTT. Translated: CASSQASPGQERQGRRNTIYF.

This clonotype appeared a few times. V gene TRBV6-2 or TRBV6-3 combines with J gene TRBJ1-5, with TRBD1 as a possible D gene (5 bases). The germline gives CDR1 MNHEY, CDR2 SVGEGT. The CDR3 totals 13 residues. The germline V and J ends were trimmed by 8 bases and 2 bases, with 10 bases remaining between them. The CDR3 protein is CASRDGGNQPQHF. As DNA, the CDR3 is TGTGCCAGCCGGGACGGAGGCAATCAGCCCCAGCATTTT.

The rearrangement joins TRBV5-6 to TRBJ2-7, with 12 nucleotides matching TRBD2. The CDR3 extends over 15 amino acids. The J segment lost 4 bases and the V segment lost 1 base, leaving 3 bases of the junction unmatched. Germline-derived CDR1 and CDR2 are SGHDT and YYEEEE. CDR3 region: CASSLPSGGDYEQYF. CDR3 DNA: TGTGCCAGCAGCTTGCCTAGCGGGGGGGATTACGAGCAGTACTTC.

V and J are TRBV14 and TRBJ1-2, with D uncertain. The V end was cut by 0 bases, the J end by 4 bases, with 12 bases between. From germline, CDR1 is SGHDN and CDR2 FVKESK. The CDR3 contains 15 residues. CDR3 protein: CASSQDIASFYGYTF. The DNA of the CDR3 is TGTGCCAGCAGCCAAGATATCGCCAGCTTCTATGGCTACACCTTC.

The gene calls are TRBV15 and TRBJ1-4, with TRBD1 matching 9 bases. CDR1 is LNHNV and CDR2 is YYDKDF in the germline V gene (reference sequence). V was pared by 0 bases and J by 5 bases, with 7 bases of the junction left unmatched. CDR3 size: 17 residues. The CDR3 DNA is TGTGCCACCAGCAGAGATTCGCCGGGACAGGGAAATGAAAAACTGTTTTTT. As protein: CATSRDSPGQGNEKLFF.

Worth noting for this clonotype: Relative to the germline gene, one junction end is altered; a read error may explain this. The chain is built from TRBV12-3 or TRBV12-4 and TRBJ2-1; D possibly corresponds to TRBD2 (6 bases). The CDR3 has 16 residues. The CDR3 nucleotides are TGTGCCGGCAGTTCCCGAGCGGGCCTCTCCTACAATGAGCAGTTCTTC. Its protein is CAGSSRAGLSYNEQFF.

This clonotype was detected only a few times. A much larger clone lies a single base off, so this may be a read error. The rearrangement uses TRBV7-2 and TRBJ2-5; D is unresolved. Looked up from germline, CDR1 is SGHTA and CDR2 is FQGNSA. CDR3 length equals 12 residues. Trimming removed 1 base from V and 7 bases from J, with 7 bases in between. CDR3 sequence (DNA): TGTGCCAGCAGCTTAGAGCTGGGGACCCAGTACTTC. Protein product: CASSLELGTQYF.

The chain has TRBV12-3 or TRBV12-4 and TRBJ1-2; D is perhaps TRBD1 (5 bases). This CDR3 has 13 residues. Deletions cut 2 bases from V and 6 bases from J, with 10 bases between. CDR3 loop: CASSLPPGHGYTF. The CDR3 nucleotides are TGTGCCAGCAGTTTACCTCCAGGGCATGGCTACACCTTC.

This chain joins TRBV2 and TRBJ2-2; 7 bases agree with TRBD1. CDR1 and CDR2 (germline): SNHLY, FYNNEI. V gave up 7 bases and J gave up 2 bases; unmatched junction bases: 13. The CDR3 sequence is 17 residues long. The CDR3 bases are TGTGCCAGCATCCCGCTCGTGACAGGGCTAAACACCGGGGAGCTGTTTTTT. It specifies CASIPLVTGLNTGELFF.

In its sample, this clonotype was seen a few times. The gene calls are TRBV4-2 and TRBJ2-1; no clear D. The germline V and J ends were trimmed by 0 bases and 8 bases, with 5 bases remaining between them. Per germline, CDR1 LGHNA and CDR2 YNFKEQ. The CDR3 runs to 12 residues. The CDR3 protein is CASSQEGYEQFF. The DNA of the CDR3 is TGTGCCAGCAGCCAAGAAGGCTATGAGCAGTTCTTC.

The chain combines TRBV30 with TRBJ1-5, with TRBD1 as a possible D gene (5 bases). This CDR3 comprises 13 residues. Germline V gene sequence: CDR1 GTSNPN, CDR2 SVGIG (reference sequence). V was pared by 2 bases and J by 6 bases, with 11 bases between. CDR3 loop: CAWSRQGGQPQHF. The DNA for the CDR3 is TGTGCCTGGAGTCGGCAGGGCGGTCAGCCCCAGCATTTT.

This clonotype was observed a few times. The gene calls are TRBV7-6 and TRBJ1-5, with D unclear. Looked up from germline, CDR1 is SGHVS and CDR2 is FNYEAQ. Trimming pared 1 base from V and 7 bases from J, leaving 11 bases between. The CDR3 consists of 14 residues. CDR3 nucleotides: TGTGCCAGCAGCTTAGATACGATGGGACAGCCCCAGCATTTT. Encoded protein: CASSLDTMGQPQHF. The whole variable domain, filled in from reference TRBV7-6 and TRBJ1-5, reads GAGVSQSPRYKVTKRGQDVALRCDPISGHVSLYWYRQALGQGPEFLTYFNYEAQQDKSGLPNDRFSAERPEGSISTLTIQRTEQRDSAMYRCASSLDTMGQPQHFGDGTRLSIL.

The chain combines TRBV7-2 with TRBJ2-3; D gene ambiguous. Germline V gene sequence: CDR1 SGHTA, CDR2 FQGNSA. V was clipped by 4 bases and J by 7 bases, with 9 bases between them. The CDR3 sequence is 12 residues long. For the CDR3, the DNA is TGTGCCAGCAGCTCGGACCGCAATACGCAGTATTTT. Amino acids: CASSSDRNTQYF. Using reference TRBV7-2 and TRBJ2-3 for the parts outside the CDR3, the full variable domain is GAGVSQSPSNKVTEKGKDVELRCDPISGHTALYWYRQSLGQGLEFLIYFQGNSAPDKSGLPSDRFSAERTGGSVSTLTIQRTQQEDSAVYLCASSSDRNTQYFGPGTRLTVL.

The chain is built from TRBV24-1 and TRBJ1-5; D is undetermined. V was trimmed by 4 bases and J by 6 bases, leaving 12 bases between them. The CDR3 is made up of 14 amino acids. In germline, CDR1 is KGHDR, CDR2 SFDVKD. The CDR3 DNA reads TGTGCCACCAGTGACAGTCCCCGGAGTCAGCCCCAGCATTTT. It yields the protein CATSDSPRSQPQHF.